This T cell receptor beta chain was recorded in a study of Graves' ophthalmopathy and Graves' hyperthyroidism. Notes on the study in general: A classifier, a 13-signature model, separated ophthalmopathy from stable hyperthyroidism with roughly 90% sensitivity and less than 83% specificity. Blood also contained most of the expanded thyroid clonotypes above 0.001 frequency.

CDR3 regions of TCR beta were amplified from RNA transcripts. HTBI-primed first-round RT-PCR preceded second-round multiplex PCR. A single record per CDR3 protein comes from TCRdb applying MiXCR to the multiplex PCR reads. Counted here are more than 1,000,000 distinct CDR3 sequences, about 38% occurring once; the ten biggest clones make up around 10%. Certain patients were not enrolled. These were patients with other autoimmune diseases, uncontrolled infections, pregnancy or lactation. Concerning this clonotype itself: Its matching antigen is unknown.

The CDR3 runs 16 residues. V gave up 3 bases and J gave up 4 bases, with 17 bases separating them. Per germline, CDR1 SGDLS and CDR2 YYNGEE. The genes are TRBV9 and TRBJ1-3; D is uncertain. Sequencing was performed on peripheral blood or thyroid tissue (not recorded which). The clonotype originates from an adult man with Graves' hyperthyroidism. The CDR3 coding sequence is TGTGCCAGCAGCGGCACCCCAAGAGGACTCGGAAACACCATATATTTT. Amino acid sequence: CASSGTPRGLGNTIYF.